This T cell receptor (beta chain) originates from a study of radiation and T cells in renal cell carcinoma. Study-level background: Nephrectomy followed 15 Gy stereotactic body radiation by 4 weeks.

Here immunoSEQ multiplex PCR was the method, and the copy in TCRdb shows in-frame clones only, minus some. The table has 70,000 to 80,000 clones, about 86% seen once. The sample's time point: blood 2 weeks post-SBRT. Treatment denoted: 15 Gy SBRT to primary tumor, nephrectomy 4 weeks later. Blood was sampled at baseline, 2 weeks and 4 weeks after SBRT. This renal cell carcinoma was of the clear cell type. The V gene lost 4 bases and the J gene lost 7 bases, with 10 bases spanning the gap. Germline CDR1 LGHNA, CDR2 YSLEER. The CDR3 contains 13 residues. The origin of this receptor is a woman aged 45-60 years with renal cell carcinoma. Sequenced material: blood, taken from a patient whose treatment included radiotherapy and nephrectomy. The chain couples TRBV4-3 to TRBJ1-4, with D unresolved. The CDR3: CASSLEPGEKLFF. CDR3 in DNA: TGCGCCAGCAGCCTAGAACCGGGTGAAAAACTGTTTTTT.